This entry features one T cell receptor beta chain sequence. Its antigen is still unknown. The data were taken from a study of T cell responses to AZD1222 COVID-19 vaccine. For the study at large: Investigators merged groups given second doses at roughly 4 or roughly 12 weeks. Study results and caveats: Only a handful of AZD1222 recipients, more than five in all, had baseline seropositivity. Donors were chiefly white British, with a greater number of females, and clonal diversity was perhaps underestimated.

The repertoire was sequenced with immunoSEQ multiplex PCR; TCRdb's copy has only in-frame clones and lacks some. The table shows some 120,000 clones, with roughly 90% occurring only once. The CDR3 loop spans 15 amino acids. The germline V gene has CDR1 SGHRS and CDR2 YFSETQ. Trimming took 2 bases from V and 6 from J, leaving 14 bases between them. The clonotype was recovered from an adult in good health. The J gene is TRBJ2-2, the V gene TRBV5-1, with TRBD2 as a possible D gene (6 bases). The sample in question was peripheral blood, obtained on day 0 of AZD1222 vaccination. The CDR3 loop is CASSFDGTFAGELFF. In DNA form, the CDR3 reads TGCGCCAGCAGCTTCGACGGGACTTTCGCCGGGGAGCTGTTTTTT.